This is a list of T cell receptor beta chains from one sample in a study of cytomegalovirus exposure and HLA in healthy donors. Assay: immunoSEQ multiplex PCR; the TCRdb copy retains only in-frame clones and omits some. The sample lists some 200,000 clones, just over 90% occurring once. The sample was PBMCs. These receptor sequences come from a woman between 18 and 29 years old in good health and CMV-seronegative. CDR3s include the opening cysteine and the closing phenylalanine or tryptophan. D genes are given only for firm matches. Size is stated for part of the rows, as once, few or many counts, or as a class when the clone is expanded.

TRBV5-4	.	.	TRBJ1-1	CASSSEDSLNTEAFF	TGTGCCAGCAGCTCAGAGGACAGCCTGAACACTGAAGCTTTCTTT
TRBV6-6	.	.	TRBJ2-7	CATGSYEQYF	TGTGCCACGGGTTCCTACGAGCAGTACTTC
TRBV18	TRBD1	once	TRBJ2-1	CASSPSDRVKWVEQFF	TGTGCCAGCTCACCATCGGACAGGGTGAAATGGGTTGAGCAGTTCTTC
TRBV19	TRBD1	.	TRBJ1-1	CASRTGQGMNTEAFF	TGTGCCAGTAGGACGGGACAGGGAATGAACACTGAAGCTTTCTTT
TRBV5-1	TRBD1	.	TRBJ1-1	CASSLRQGMNTEAFF	TGCGCCAGCAGCTTACGACAGGGAATGAACACTGAAGCTTTCTTT
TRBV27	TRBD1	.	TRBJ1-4	CASREGAGGSEKLFF	TGTGCCAGCAGGGAGGGGGCAGGGGGTAGTGAAAAACTGTTTTTT
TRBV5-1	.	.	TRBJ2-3	CASRRDSTDTQYF	TGCGCCAGCAGGCGGGACAGCACAGATACGCAGTATTTT
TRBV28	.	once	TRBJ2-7	CASLAALSYEQYF	TGTGCCAGCCTGGCGGCGCTTTCCTACGAGCAGTACTTC
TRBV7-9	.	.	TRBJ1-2	CASSIGQGYGYTF	TGTGCCAGCAGCATTGGCCAGGGTTATGGCTACACCTTC
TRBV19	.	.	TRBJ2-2	CASSRGPGELFF	TGTGCCAGTAGTAGAGGGCCCGGGGAGCTGTTTTTT
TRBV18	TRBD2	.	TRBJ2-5	CASSPREGVKTQYF	TGTGCCAGCTCACCCCGGGAGGGAGTCAAGACCCAGTACTTC
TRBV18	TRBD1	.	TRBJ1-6	CASSPQGQNSPLHF	TGTGCCAGCTCACCACAGGGACAGAATTCACCCCTCCACTTT
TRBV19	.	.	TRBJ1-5	CASSDPGGFNQPQHF	TGTGCCAGTAGTGACCCCGGAGGATTCAATCAGCCCCAGCATTTT
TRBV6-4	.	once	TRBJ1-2	CASSDSGGNYGYTF	TGTGCCAGCAGTGACTCCGGGGGTAACTATGGCTACACCTTC
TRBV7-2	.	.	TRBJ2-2	CASSETVANTGELFF	TGTGCCAGCAGCGAGACAGTTGCGAACACCGGGGAGCTGTTTTTT
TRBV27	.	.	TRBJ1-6	CASRRQGDNSPLHF	TGTGCCAGCAGGAGGCAGGGCGATAATTCACCCCTCCACTTT
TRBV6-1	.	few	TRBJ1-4	CASRLIALINEKLFF	TGTGCCAGCCGTTTGATAGCCCTGATTAATGAAAAACTGTTTTTT
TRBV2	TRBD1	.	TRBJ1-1	CASSPHFPGQGANTEAFF	TGTGCCAGCAGTCCGCACTTCCCGGGACAGGGGGCGAACACTGAAGCTTTCTTT
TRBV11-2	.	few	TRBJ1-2	CASSLTPTNYGYTF	TGTGCCAGCAGCCTGACACCCACTAACTATGGCTACACCTTC
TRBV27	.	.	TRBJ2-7	CASSRVAGYEQYF	TGTGCCAGCAGTCGCGTCGCGGGCTACGAGCAGTACTTC
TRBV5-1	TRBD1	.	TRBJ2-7	CASSLQGAGSYEQYF	TGCGCCAGCAGCCTACAGGGGGCCGGATCCTACGAGCAGTACTTC
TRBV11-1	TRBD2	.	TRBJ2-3	CASSLLGAGISTDTQYF	TGTGCCAGCAGCTTGCTTGGAGCGGGGATTAGCACAGATACGCAGTATTTT
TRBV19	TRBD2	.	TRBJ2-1	CASSRTSGSRDNEQFF	TGTGCCAGTAGTCGTACTAGCGGGTCACGAGACAATGAGCAGTTCTTC
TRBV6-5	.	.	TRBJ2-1	CASSYRVKDEQFF	TGTGCCAGCAGTTACCGGGTTAAGGATGAGCAGTTCTTC
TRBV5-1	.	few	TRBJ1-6	CASSLGRSYNSPLHF	TGCGCCAGCAGCTTGGGTCGGAGCTATAATTCACCCCTCCACTTT
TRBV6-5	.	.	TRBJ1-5	CASRGTGFSNQPQHF	TGTGCCAGCAGGGGTACAGGTTTTAGCAATCAGCCCCAGCATTTT
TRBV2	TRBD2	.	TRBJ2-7	CASREAGGSSYEQYF	TGTGCCAGCAGAGAGGCGGGAGGGAGCTCCTACGAGCAGTACTTC
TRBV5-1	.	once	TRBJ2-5	CASSGGTYQETQYF	TGCGCCAGCAGCGGCGGGACGTACCAAGAGACCCAGTACTTC
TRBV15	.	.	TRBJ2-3	CATSRARARSTDTQYF	TGTGCCACCAGCAGAGCCAGGGCCAGGAGCACAGATACGCAGTATTTT
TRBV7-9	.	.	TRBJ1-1	CASSFQGPRNTEAFF	TGTGCCAGCAGCTTTCAGGGGCCCCGGAACACTGAAGCTTTCTTT
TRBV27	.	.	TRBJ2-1	CASSHTPNEQFF	TGTGCCAGCAGTCATACACCCAATGAGCAGTTCTTC
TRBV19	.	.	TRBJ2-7	CASSIDRQALHEQYF	TGTGCCAGTAGTATAGACCGGCAGGCCCTTCATGAGCAGTACTTC
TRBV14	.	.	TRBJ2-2	CASSIGGTGELFF	TGTGCCAGCAGCATTGGGGGGACCGGGGAGCTGTTTTTT
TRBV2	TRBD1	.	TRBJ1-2	CASSFGTGLGYTF	TGTGCCAGCAGTTTCGGGACAGGGCTTGGCTACACCTTC
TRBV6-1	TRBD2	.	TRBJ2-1	CASSALAGSHNEQFF	TGTGCCAGCAGCGCACTAGCGGGTTCTCACAATGAGCAGTTCTTC
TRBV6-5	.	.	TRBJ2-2	CASSSGVVGTGELFF	TGTGCCAGCAGTTCGGGAGTAGTCGGCACCGGGGAGCTGTTTTTT
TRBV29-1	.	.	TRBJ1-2	CSVRSGLGYGYTF	TGCAGCGTTCGGTCGGGTCTGGGCTATGGCTACACCTTC
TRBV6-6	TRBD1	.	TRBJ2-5	CASSYTPGGGQYF	TGTGCCAGCAGTTACACCCCAGGGGGTGGCCAGTACTTC
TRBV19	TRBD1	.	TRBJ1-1	CASSIGTGQGTEAFF	TGTGCCAGTAGTATAGGCACGGGACAGGGGACTGAAGCTTTCTTT
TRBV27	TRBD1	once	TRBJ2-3	CASSLLGTWGRTGDTDTQYF	TGTGCCAGCAGTTTATTGGGGACATGGGGTAGGACAGGGGACACAGATACGCAGTATTTT
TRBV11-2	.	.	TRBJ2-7	CASSLAASATYEQYF	TGTGCCAGCAGCTTAGCGGCTAGCGCGACCTACGAGCAGTACTTC
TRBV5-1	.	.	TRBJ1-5	CASALEEPSNQPQHF	TGCGCCTCTGCACTTGAGGAGCCTAGCAATCAGCCCCAGCATTTT